The 14 T cell receptor beta chains below all came from one sample that was sequenced in a study of blood T cell repertoires in COVID-19. The protocol was immunoSEQ multiplex PCR, while the TCRdb copy is restricted to in-frame clones and leaves out a portion. The data contain 200,000 to 250,000 clones, about nine tenths of them singletons. The sequenced sample consisted of peripheral blood. The receptors were sampled from a man aged 25 to 40 with COVID-19, enrolled during active disease.

This chain joins TRBV19 and TRBJ1-5, with TRBD1 matching over 8 bases. Germline V gene sequence: CDR1 LNHDA, CDR2 SQIVND (reference sequence). V lost 6 bases and J lost 2; bases outside the gene matches: 3. The CDR3 covers 14 residues. The CDR3 is CASRTGEGNQPQHF. The CDR3 DNA sequence: TGTGCCAGTAGGACAGGGGAGGGCAATCAGCCCCAGCATTTT.

The gene calls are TRBV3-1 (or the pseudogene TRBV3-2) and TRBJ1-1, with TRBD1 identical over 10 bases. Trimming cost V 4 bases and J 2 bases; bases outside gene matches: 7. CDR3 length equals 16 residues. Germline V lookup: CDR1 LGHDT, CDR2 YNNKEL (reference sequence). In DNA, the CDR3 is TGTGCCAGCAGCCCGTGGACAGGGGGTATTAACACTGAAGCTTTCTTT. Translation gives CASSPWTGGINTEAFF.

The chain's CDR3 is CASSLGGIQETQYF. The CDR3 bases are TGTGCCAGCAGCTTGGGAGGAATCCAAGAGACCCAGTACTTC. The V and J genes are TRBV5-4 and TRBJ2-5; no clear D gene. V shed 0 bases and J shed 1 base, with 7 bases lying between them. The V gene's germline CDR1 is SGHNT and CDR2 YYREEE (reference sequence). The CDR3 length is 14 residues.

The V and J genes are TRBV19 and TRBJ1-5; 8 nucleotides match TRBD1. CDR3 size: 14 residues. CDR1 LNHDA and CDR2 SQIVND come from the germline V gene (reference sequence). With 6 bases clipped from V and 5 bases from J, the junction kept 6 bases outside the gene matches. Here the CDR3 reads CASREQGGHQPQHF. DNA of the CDR3: TGTGCCAGTAGGGAACAGGGGGGCCATCAGCCCCAGCATTTT.

V and J are TRBV25-1 and TRBJ1-1; D is ambiguous. Germline V gene data show CDR1 as MGHDK and CDR2 as SYGVNS. The CDR3 totals 13 residues. The V end was cut by 6 bases, the J end by 1 base, with 9 bases between. In DNA form, the CDR3 reads TGTGCCAGCAGCTCTCCCGGGAACACTGAAGCTTTCTTT. It codes for CASSSPGNTEAFF.

The chain employs TRBV12-5 and TRBJ2-2; weak D call: TRBD1 (6 bases). Germline V lookup: CDR1 LGHNT, CDR2 FRNRAP. This CDR3 spans 20 amino acids. Trimming left V 0 bases short and J 0 bases short, with 20 bases between. The CDR3 is CASGLVREDRRSSNTGELFF. The CDR3 DNA sequence: TGTGCTAGTGGTTTGGTACGGGAAGACAGGAGGTCTTCGAACACCGGGGAGCTGTTTTTT.

In DNA form, the CDR3 reads TGTGCCAGCAGCTTACCACAGGGGATGAACACTGAAGCTTTCTTT. Its protein product is CASSLPQGMNTEAFF. The chain recombines TRBV11-2 with TRBJ1-1; 7 positions match TRBD1. V gave up 2 bases and J gave up 0 bases; unmatched junction bases: 3. Germline V gene sequence: CDR1 SGHAT, CDR2 FQNNGV. The CDR3 length is 15 residues.

The chain joins TRBV20-1 to TRBJ2-3; 10 nucleotides align to TRBD2. The CDR3 has 14 residues. With V trimmed by 3 bases and J by 8 bases, 8 bases remained unmatched. Per germline, CDR1 DFQATT and CDR2 SNEGSKA (reference sequence). CDR3 nucleotides: TGCAGTGCTAGTCAGCGGGGGGGCCGGGCTACGCAGTATTTT. As protein: CSASQRGGRATQYF.

This clone was observed a handful of times. This rearrangement joins TRBV7-3 to TRBJ2-3; 14 bases map to TRBD2. The germline V gene encodes CDR1 SGHTA and CDR2 FQGTGA. The CDR3 totals 14 residues. The V gene end was trimmed by 4 bases and the J gene end by 9 bases; junction bases not matched to a gene: 3. CDR3 residues: CASSSGLAGGTQYF. The CDR3 region has the DNA TGTGCCAGCAGCTCCGGACTAGCGGGGGGAACGCAGTATTTT.

This clone was observed a single time. The chain employs TRBV25-1 and TRBJ1-1; D may be TRBD1 (5 bases). V was trimmed by 10 bases and J by 4 bases, leaving 16 bases between them. This CDR3 region has 13 residues. The germline V gene has CDR1 MGHDK and CDR2 SYGVNS. For the CDR3, the DNA is TGTGCCACCGGGGGAGTTGGGGGCACTGAAGCTTTCTTT. The encoded protein is CATGGVGGTEAFF.

V is TRBV5-1 and J is TRBJ2-7, with a weak D call TRBD2 (6 bases). CDR1 SGHRS and CDR2 YFSETQ come from the germline V gene. There are 14 residues in the CDR3. The ends were cut back, 5 bases at V and 2 bases at J, with 14 bases in the middle. The CDR3 sequence is CASREGIGPYEQYF. The CDR3 coding sequence is TGCGCCAGCAGGGAGGGAATAGGCCCCTACGAGCAGTACTTC.

The chain uses TRBV18 and TRBJ2-1; D not certain. CDR1 is KGHSH and CDR2 is LQKENI in the germline V gene. V was pared by 2 bases and J by 9 bases, with 8 bases between. The CDR3 consists of 12 residues. CDR3 DNA: TGTGCCAGCTCACCAATTAGGAGTGAGCAGTTCTTC. It encodes CASSPIRSEQFF.

The chain couples TRBV28 to TRBJ1-5; maybe TRBD1 (6 bases). CDR1 and CDR2 (germline): MDHEN, SYDVKM. There are 16 residues in the CDR3. V was clipped by 2 bases and J by 0 bases, with 11 bases between them. The CDR3: CASSLAGGNSNQPQHF. Here the CDR3 DNA reads TGTGCCAGCAGTTTAGCGGGGGGCAATAGCAATCAGCCCCAGCATTTT.

J is TRBJ1-4 and V is TRBV10-2, with D perhaps matching TRBD1 (6 bases). CDR1 and CDR2 from the germline V gene are WSHSY and SAAADI. The V gene lost 7 bases and the J gene lost 4 bases, with 19 bases spanning the gap. This CDR3 spans 16 amino acids. CDR3 bases: TGCGCCAGCACATCGACCCAAGGGGGTAATAATGAAAAACTGTTTTTT. This translates into CASTSTQGGNNEKLFF.